The 13 T cell receptor beta chains listed next were all sequenced from one sample in a study of shared clonotypes between healthy human individuals. The table came from immunoSEQ multiplex PCR; TCRdb's copy has only in-frame clones and leaves some out. The sample holds approximately 2.3 million clones, approximately 93% seen once. The sequenced sample consisted of naive CD4+ T cells from PBMCs. Indicated subset: CD45RA+ positively selected. All receptors derive from a man aged 18 to 30 in good health. Some clones in this sample may be carry-over from other donors' samples.

This chain links TRBV19 with TRBJ2-5, with D perhaps matching TRBD1 (5 bases). Germline loops: CDR1 LNHDA, CDR2 SQIVND (reference sequence). CDR3 length: 17 residues. The V and J ends lost 4 bases and 2 bases respectively, with 20 bases between them. Written as DNA, the CDR3 is TGTGCCAGTAGTAAGGGAACCCTAGGGGTATTGCAAGAGACCCAGTACTTC. Translated, it gives CASSKGTLGVLQETQYF.

The V and J genes are TRBV7-3 and TRBJ2-2; D call uncertain. V was pared by 5 bases and J by 7 bases, with 14 bases between. CDR3 length: 14 amino acids. Germline V gene data show CDR1 as SGHTA and CDR2 as FQGTGA. CDR3 bases: TGTGCCAGCAGCCCAAGACCCTCAGTCGGGGAGCTGTTTTTT. Its protein product is CASSPRPSVGELFF.

This chain links TRBV5-1 with TRBJ2-3; maybe TRBD1 (5 bases). CDR3 length equals 14 residues. Looked up from germline, CDR1 is SGHRS and CDR2 is YFSETQ. V was pared by 4 bases and J by 6 bases, with 15 bases between. Written as DNA, the CDR3 is TGCGCCAGCAGCCCGGATTTGGGGCAGGATACGCAGTATTTT. The encoded protein is CASSPDLGQDTQYF.

This clone was detected once. This chain joins TRBV19 and TRBJ2-4, with 7 bases that match TRBD1. Germline assignment: CDR1 LNHDA and CDR2 SQIVND (reference sequence). This CDR3 is built from 14 residues. The J segment lost 2 bases and the V segment lost 8 bases, leaving 6 bases of the junction unmatched. The CDR3 DNA follows: TGTGCCAGTCGAGGGGGCGCGTCCAAAAACATTCAGTACTTC. Its translation is CASRGGASKNIQYF. Drawing the rest from reference TRBV19 and TRBJ2-4, the complete variable domain is DGGITQSPKYLFRKEGQNVTLSCEQNLNHDAMYWYRQDPGQGLRLIYYSQIVNDFQKGDIAEGYSVSREKKESFPLTVTSAQKNPTAFYLCASRGGASKNIQYFGAGTRLSVL.

This clone has just a few counts. This chain links TRBV4-1 with TRBJ1-5; D unresolved. CDR3 length: 14 residues. CDR1 MGHRA and CDR2 YSYEKL come from the germline V gene. V was cut by 1 base and J by 15 bases, with 19 bases left in between. In nucleotides, the CDR3 is TGCGCCAGCAGCCAAGGTGACGGTACCATGGGAAGGCATTTT. It encodes CASSQGDGTMGRHF.

This chain joins TRBV25-1 and TRBJ1-6; TRBD1 aligns across 12 bases. The CDR3 is made up of 15 amino acids. CDR1 is MGHDK and CDR2 is SYGVNS in the germline V gene. After removal of 6 bases from V and 6 bases from J, the junction contained 3 bases not matched to a gene. As DNA, the CDR3 is TGTGCCAGCAGGGGACAGGGGGCGGGTAATTCACCCCTCCACTTT. Its translation: CASRGQGAGNSPLHF.

The chain combines TRBV4-1 with TRBJ2-2; D unclear. CDR1 is MGHRA, CDR2 YSYEKL, per germline. Trimming removed 0 bases at V and 1 base at J, with 9 bases between. The CDR3 sequence is 16 residues long. Here the CDR3 reads CASSQDRSMNTGELFF. Here the CDR3 DNA reads TGCGCCAGCAGCCAAGACAGGTCCATGAACACCGGGGAGCTGTTTTTT.

V usage is TRBV10-3 and J usage is TRBJ1-1; D gene uncertain. Germline lookup yields CDR1 ENHRY and CDR2 SYGVKD. Trimming removed 4 bases at V and 4 bases at J, with 13 bases between. CDR3 size: 14 residues. The DNA of the CDR3 is TGTGCCATCAGTGTTGGCCCTAGGGCCACTGAAGCTTTCTTT. It translates to CAISVGPRATEAFF.

Remarks on this clone: This sample includes further DNA sequences coding for the same CDR3. The chain uses TRBV6-5 and TRBJ2-7; 10 bases are a match to TRBD1. Per germline, CDR1 MNHEY and CDR2 SVGAGI. CDR3 size: 15 residues. Losses at the gene ends were 0 bases for V and 5 bases for J; bases not matched to a gene: 4. CDR3 in DNA: TGTGCCAGCAGTTACTCCGGGACAGGGGCCAACGAGCAGTACTTC. Encoded protein: CASSYSGTGANEQYF.

The chain carries TRBV28 and TRBJ1-2, with D unclear. Germline CDR1 MDHEN, CDR2 SYDVKM. The V end was cut by 7 bases, the J end by 2 bases, with 14 bases between. The CDR3 totals 14 residues. CDR3 loop: CASTTAIGNYGYTF. The CDR3 DNA follows: TGTGCCAGCACGACGGCGATAGGGAACTATGGCTACACCTTC.

The J gene is TRBJ2-3, the V gene TRBV5-1, with a tentative D call TRBD1 (6 bases). V was shortened by 5 bases and J by 2 bases, with 15 bases between the two germline ends. Germline V lookup: CDR1 SGHRS, CDR2 YFSETQ. There are 15 residues in the CDR3. CDR3 DNA: TGCGCCAGCAGGGGACACTCCGGGGCCACAGATACGCAGTATTTT. Protein sequence: CASRGHSGATDTQYF.

The chain carries TRBV5-6 and TRBJ1-1; 11 bases map to TRBD1. The CDR3 runs to 16 residues. The germline V gene encodes CDR1 SGHDT and CDR2 YYEEEE. The V gene end was trimmed by 4 bases and the J gene end by 1 base; junction bases not matched to a gene: 6. This CDR3 reads CASSRGQGAWNTEAFF. CDR3 nucleotide sequence: TGTGCCAGCAGCCGAGGACAGGGGGCATGGAACACTGAAGCTTTCTTT.

The chain couples TRBV19 to TRBJ1-5, with D unresolved. Between the trimmed V and J ends, which lost 8 bases and 2 bases, there was a span of 16 bases. Germline lookup yields CDR1 LNHDA and CDR2 SQIVND (reference sequence). This CDR3 has 15 residues. CDR3 nucleotides: TGTGCCAGTTGCCCCGAGGGTAGGGGCAATCAGCCCCAGCATTTT. Translated: CASCPEGRGNQPQHF. Full variable domain (outside the CDR3, taken from reference TRBV19 and TRBJ1-5): DGGITQSPKYLFRKEGQNVTLSCEQNLNHDAMYWYRQDPGQGLRLIYYSQIVNDFQKGDIAEGYSVSREKKESFPLTVTSAQKNPTAFYLCASCPEGRGNQPQHFGDGTRLSIL.